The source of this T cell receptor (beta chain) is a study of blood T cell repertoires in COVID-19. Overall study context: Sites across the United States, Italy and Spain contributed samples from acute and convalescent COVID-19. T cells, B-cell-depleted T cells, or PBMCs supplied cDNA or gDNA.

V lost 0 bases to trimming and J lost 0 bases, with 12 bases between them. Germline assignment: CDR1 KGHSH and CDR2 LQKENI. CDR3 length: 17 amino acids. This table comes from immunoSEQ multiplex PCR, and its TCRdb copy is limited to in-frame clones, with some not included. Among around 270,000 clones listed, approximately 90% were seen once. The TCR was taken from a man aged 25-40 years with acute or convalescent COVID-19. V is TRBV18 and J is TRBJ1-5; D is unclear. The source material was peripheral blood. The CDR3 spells CASSPPHSPGSNQPQHF. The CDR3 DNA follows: TGTGCCAGCTCACCACCGCATTCTCCAGGTAGCAATCAGCCCCAGCATTTT.